This is a list of T cell receptor beta chains from one sample in a study of shared clonotypes between healthy human individuals. The table came from immunoSEQ multiplex PCR; TCRdb's copy has only in-frame clones and leaves some out. The sample records about 230,000 clones, 65% being singletons. Material for sequencing was memory CD4+ T cells sorted from blood. These TCRs come from a man aged 25-40 years in good health. CDR3s include the opening cysteine and the closing phenylalanine or tryptophan. Fields, in order: clone size, J gene, V gene, D gene, CDR3 protein, CDR3 DNA. A D gene is named only where the DNA matches it firmly. Expanded clones are given a class, and other clones once, few, many or no size at all.

>NA|TRBJ2-1|TRBV19|NA
CASSIVPLQGYSNNEQFF
TGTGCCAGTAGTATAGTTCCCCTCCAGGGGTATTCAAACAATGAGCAGTTCTTC
>NA|TRBJ2-3|TRBV2|NA
CASSQQTRGDTQYF
TGTGCCAGCAGCCAACAAACCAGGGGAGATACGCAGTATTTT
>NA|TRBJ2-7|TRBV4-1|TRBD2
CASSQGLLAGLPQYF
TGCGCCAGCAGCCAAGGTTTACTAGCGGGTCTTCCGCAGTACTTC
>NA|TRBJ2-3|TRBV28|TRBD2
CASTFLSGRDTDTQYF
TGTGCCAGCACCTTTCTTTCCGGGAGGGACACAGATACGCAGTATTTT
>NA|TRBJ2-7|TRBV7-9|NA
CASSLVGLSEQYF
TGTGCCAGCAGCTTAGTTGGATTAAGCGAGCAGTACTTC
>few|TRBJ2-7|TRBV6-1|TRBD2
CASSAGLASYEQYF
TGTGCCAGCAGCGCGGGACTAGCTTCCTACGAGCAGTACTTC
>NA|TRBJ2-7|TRBV20-1|NA
CSAPGYGEQYF
TGCAGTGCTCCAGGGTACGGCGAGCAGTACTTC
>NA|TRBJ2-3|TRBV6-5|NA
CASRRGTFDTQYF
TGTGCCAGCAGACGGGGGACATTTGATACGCAGTATTTT
>NA|TRBJ2-3|TRBV7-9|NA
CASSSPPPGTDTQYF
TGTGCCAGCAGCTCCCCCCCGCCCGGGACAGATACGCAGTATTTT
>NA|TRBJ2-5|TRBV2|NA
CASSVREKETQYF
TGTGCCAGCAGTGTTCGGGAAAAAGAGACCCAGTACTTC
>NA|TRBJ2-7|TRBV4-2|NA
CASSPDQGYEQYF
TGTGCCAGCAGTCCAGACCAGGGCTACGAGCAGTACTTC
>once|TRBJ2-2|TRBV29-1|TRBD2
CSVHSGMNTGELFF
TGCAGCGTCCATAGCGGGATGAACACCGGGGAGCTGTTTTTT
>NA|TRBJ1-1|TRBV6-5|NA
CASSYSRNTEAFF
TGTGCCAGCAGTTACTCGCGGAACACTGAAGCTTTCTTT
>NA|TRBJ2-4|TRBV30|NA
CAWGMSLGAKNIQYF
TGTGCCTGGGGAATGAGTTTAGGGGCCAAAAACATTCAGTACTTC
>NA|TRBJ2-1|TRBV25-1|TRBD2
CASSRPTSDPSYNEQFF
TGTGCCAGCAGCAGGCCCACTAGCGACCCCTCCTACAATGAGCAGTTCTTC
>NA|TRBJ2-5|TRBV2|NA
CASVEERQETQYF
TGTGCCAGCGTAGAAGAGAGACAAGAGACCCAGTACTTC
>NA|TRBJ2-5|TRBV4-1|NA
CASSQGLLETQYF
TGCGCCAGCAGCCAAGGCCTTCTCGAGACCCAGTACTTC
>few|TRBJ2-5|TRBV28|NA
CASSFTSGPKTQYF
TGTGCCAGCAGTTTTACCTCGGGGCCCAAGACCCAGTACTTC
>NA|TRBJ2-7|TRBV27|TRBD1
CASSSFGTGLYEQYF
TGTGCCAGCAGTTCCTTCGGGACAGGACTATACGAGCAGTACTTC
>NA|TRBJ2-1|TRBV5-1|TRBD2
CASSLASGGPRNEQFF
TGCGCCAGCAGCTTGGCTTCGGGAGGGCCGAGAAATGAGCAGTTCTTC
>NA|TRBJ1-2|TRBV18|TRBD1
CASSPRTGEADGYTF
TGTGCCAGCTCACCTCGGACAGGGGAGGCGGATGGCTACACCTTC
>once|TRBJ1-5|TRBV28|TRBD1
CASSSQGGRQPQHF
TGTGCCAGCAGCTCTCAGGGGGGGCGTCAGCCCCAGCATTTT
>NA|TRBJ2-2|TRBV28|NA
CASRGGGNTGELFF
TGTGCCAGCAGGGGAGGTGGGAACACCGGGGAGCTGTTTTTT
>few|TRBJ2-7|TRBV28|NA
CASTKAGFEQYF
TGTGCCAGCACCAAAGCAGGGTTCGAGCAGTACTTC
>NA|TRBJ2-7|TRBV18|TRBD1
CASSLTGASYEQYF
TGTGCCAGCTCACTCACAGGGGCCTCCTACGAGCAGTACTTC
>NA|TRBJ1-3|TRBV6-5|NA
CASSRGSDSGNTIYF
TGTGCCAGCAGTCGAGGTTCAGACTCTGGAAACACCATATATTTT
>few|TRBJ1-2|TRBV7-9|NA
CASSQVDGYTF
TGTGCCAGCAGCCAAGTCGACGGCTACACCTTC
>NA|TRBJ1-1|TRBV5-1|NA
CASAAWMNTEAFF
TGCGCCAGCGCTGCCTGGATGAACACTGAAGCTTTCTTT
>NA|TRBJ2-5|TRBV18|TRBD2
CASSKASGEETQYF
TGTGCCAGCTCGAAGGCTAGCGGGGAAGAGACCCAGTACTTC
>NA|TRBJ2-7|TRBV28|NA
CASKGTGYEQYF
TGTGCCAGCAAAGGCACTGGCTACGAGCAGTACTTC
>NA|TRBJ2-1|TRBV7-2|NA
CASGEDYGSYNEQFF
TGTGCCAGCGGCGAGGACTATGGGTCCTACAATGAGCAGTTCTTC
>NA|TRBJ2-1|TRBV10-1|TRBD2
CASSDVRLAGADEQFF
TGCGCCAGCAGTGATGTTCGTCTAGCGGGAGCCGATGAGCAGTTCTTC
>NA|TRBJ2-5|TRBV27|TRBD1
CASSLKGTGSRGTQYF
TGTGCCAGCAGTCTAAAAGGGACAGGGTCCCGAGGGACCCAGTACTTC
>NA|TRBJ2-1|TRBV6-5|TRBD2
CASSLDFRGGNEQFF
TGTGCCAGCAGCCTCGACTTCCGCGGGGGCAATGAGCAGTTCTTC
>few|TRBJ2-5|TRBV28|TRBD1
CASSLPGQGAGTQYF
TGTGCCAGCAGTCTCCCGGGACAGGGGGCAGGGACCCAGTACTTC
>NA|TRBJ1-2|TRBV6-6|NA
CASSPGGAYGYTF
TGTGCCAGCAGTCCCGGAGGAGCCTATGGCTACACCTTC
>NA|TRBJ2-5|TRBV5-5|TRBD2
CASSLFGRSETQYF
TGTGCCAGCAGCTTGTTCGGGAGGTCAGAGACCCAGTACTTC
>NA|TRBJ2-1|TRBV11-3|NA
CASSLDRAGRSYNEQFF
TGTGCCAGCAGCTTAGATCGAGCGGGCCGCTCCTACAATGAGCAGTTCTTC
>few|TRBJ2-7|TRBV29-1|NA
CSVGYSYEQYF
TGCAGCGTAGGTTACTCCTACGAGCAGTACTTC
>NA|TRBJ2-6|TRBV4-3|NA
CASSQDFSGANVLTF
TGCGCCAGCAGCCAAGATTTCTCTGGGGCCAACGTCCTGACTTTC
>once|TRBJ2-3|TRBV7-3|NA
CASSLGPGSDTQYF
TGTGCCAGCAGCTTGGGACCCGGCTCAGATACGCAGTATTTT
>few|TRBJ2-5|TRBV18|TRBD1
CASSRTPSRQGPQRMETQYF
TGTGCCAGCTCACGAACCCCCTCGAGACAGGGTCCACAACGAATGGAGACCCAGTACTTC
>NA|TRBJ2-3|TRBV11-1|TRBD1
CASSQGQGTDTQYF
TGTGCCAGCAGCCAAGGACAGGGGACAGATACGCAGTATTTT
>NA|TRBJ2-7|TRBV18|NA
CASSSSYEQYF
TGTGCCAGCTCAAGCTCCTACGAGCAGTACTTC
>NA|TRBJ2-2|TRBV19|NA
CASSGRGSTGELFF
TGTGCCAGTAGTGGACGAGGCTCTACCGGGGAGCTGTTTTTT
>NA|TRBJ2-2|TRBV5-1|NA
CASSFTSNTGELFF
TGCGCCAGCAGCTTTACTAGCAACACCGGGGAGCTGTTTTTT
>NA|TRBJ2-3|TRBV6-1|TRBD1
CASSRQGSDTQYF
TGTGCCAGCAGTCGACAGGGCTCAGATACGCAGTATTTT
>NA|TRBJ1-3|TRBV7-9|NA
CASSLFGGFYTIYF
TGTGCCAGCAGCTTATTTGGGGGCTTTTACACCATATATTTT
>NA|TRBJ2-3|TRBV4-3|NA
CASRRGVEGNLADTQYF
TGCGCCAGCAGAAGGGGGGTCGAAGGGAACCTCGCAGATACGCAGTATTTT
>NA|TRBJ2-3|TRBV11-3|NA
CASSLWGGDTDTQYF
TGTGCCAGCAGTTTATGGGGTGGGGACACAGATACGCAGTATTTT
>NA|TRBJ1-1|TRBV5-6|TRBD1
CASSRGTGTMNTEAFF
TGTGCCAGCAGCCGCGGGACAGGGACCATGAACACTGAAGCTTTCTTT
>NA|TRBJ2-5|TRBV7-9|TRBD2
CASSLAGTSGRTETQYF
TGTGCCAGCAGCTTAGCTGGGACTAGCGGGAGAACCGAGACCCAGTACTTC